Presented here are 5 T cell receptor beta chains from one specimen sequenced in a study of T cell responses to AZD1222 COVID-19 vaccine. Using immunoSEQ multiplex PCR, the repertoire was profiled, and TCRdb retains in-frame clones only, with some absent. This table has about 92,000 clones, roughly 91% appearing once. Source: peripheral blood, taken on day 0 of AZD1222 vaccination. These receptor sequences come from an adult in good health.

V gene TRBV6-2 or TRBV6-3 combines with J gene TRBJ1-5; D unresolved. V was pared by 5 bases and J by 4 bases, with 12 bases between. The CDR3 is 14 residues long. Per the germline V gene, CDR1 is MNHEY and CDR2 is SVGEGT. In DNA form, the CDR3 reads TGTGCCAGCAGTAACACAGTGACGAATCAGCCCCAGCATTTT. It is translated as CASSNTVTNQPQHF.

V gene TRBV29-1 combines with J gene TRBJ1-1; tentatively, D is TRBD1 (6 bases). Trimming removed 4 bases at V and 6 bases at J, with 6 bases between. In germline, CDR1 is SQVTM, CDR2 ANQGSEA. CDR3 size: 10 residues. CDR3: CSVAGAEAFF. CDR3 in DNA: TGCAGCGTTGCAGGGGCTGAAGCTTTCTTT.

This chain links TRBV11-2 with TRBJ1-2, with 12 nucleotides matching TRBD1. Per germline, CDR1 SGHAT and CDR2 FQNNGV. J was trimmed by 6 bases and V by 5 bases; bases with no gene match: 4. The CDR3 has 14 amino acids. The CDR3 nucleotides are TGTGCCAGCAGCCCACGGGACAGGGGGCATGGCTACACCTTC. It encodes CASSPRDRGHGYTF.

The V gene is TRBV18, the J gene TRBJ1-6; 9 nucleotides match TRBD1. The trim removed 4 bases at V and 1 base at J, leaving 5 bases unmatched. This CDR3 comprises 17 residues. Germline CDR1 and CDR2: KGHSH and LQKENI. CDR3 nucleotide sequence: TGTGCCAGCTCACGGGGACAGGGAGGGTCCTATAATTCACCCCTCCACTTT. It translates to CASSRGQGGSYNSPLHF.

The chain uses TRBV19 and TRBJ1-4, with a possible D match to TRBD1 (6 bases). Deletions cut 0 bases from V and 3 bases from J, with 8 bases between. Germline V gene sequence: CDR1 LNHDA, CDR2 SQIVND (reference sequence). The CDR3 totals 15 residues. Here the CDR3 DNA reads TGTGCCAGTAGTATAGAAGGGACACCTAATGAAAAACTGTTTTTT. This sequence encodes CASSIEGTPNEKLFF.